The 21 T cell receptor beta chains reported below all come from one sample, sequenced in a study of identical twins (TCRdb year 2016). Library preparation used 5' RACE. The data were produced on an Illumina HiSeq 2000. TCRdb cleaned the public reads at Q25 with fastp, built clones with MiXCR and kept in-frame beta chains. Duplicate CDR3 protein sequences are folded into a single record with the most common DNA and genes. The sample table contains fewer than 350,000 distinct CDR3 sequences; only one count was recorded for about 8.9% of them. The ten largest make up less than 2.5% of the sample. In addition, the sample was reused for a study of yellow fever vaccine responses in identical twins.

Input material: memory (CD45RO+) T cells sorted from blood. The cell subset or site label of this sample denotes: CD45RO+ enriched T cells. Source of these receptors: a woman under 30 in good health.

Many counts were recorded for this clonotype. The rearrangement links TRBV5-6 to TRBJ2-4; possibly TRBD2 for D (7 bases). The CDR3 covers 15 residues. The germline CDR1 and CDR2 sequences are SGHDT and YYEEEE. V shed 7 bases and J shed 0 bases, with 14 bases lying between them. This CDR3 reads CASGGGGLAKNIQYF. CDR3 in DNA: TGTGCCAGCGGGGGGGGGGGCTTAGCCAAAAACATTCAGTACTTC.

This clonotype was detected many times. The V call is TRBV7-2, the J call TRBJ2-1; the match to TRBD2 covers 7 bases. The CDR3 consists of 15 residues. Per the germline V gene, CDR1 is SGHTA and CDR2 is FQGNSA. V dropped 2 bases and J dropped 9; count of bases not matched to a gene: 10. CDR3 sequence: CASSLRRDYRGEQFF. The CDR3, as DNA: TGTGCCAGCAGCTTACGTCGGGACTACCGGGGTGAGCAGTTCTTC.

This clonotype was counted a few times. The rearrangement uses TRBV7-6 and TRBJ2-5, with a tentative D call TRBD2 (5 bases). Trimming took off 1 base at V and 5 bases at J, with 17 bases between the two ends. This CDR3 contains 16 residues. From germline, CDR1 is SGHVS and CDR2 FNYEAQ. Written as DNA, the CDR3 is TGTGCCAGCAGCTTAGACCACTTTAGCGCTATCGAGACCCAGTACTTC. This codes for CASSLDHFSAIETQYF.

V and J are TRBV20-1 and TRBJ2-1; possibly TRBD1 for D (5 bases). CDR1 is DFQATT, CDR2 SNEGSKA, per germline (reference sequence). The CDR3 consists of 17 residues. Trimming shortened V by 0 bases and J by 1 base, and 16 bases separated the two germline ends. CDR3 residues: CSARDGDRAVSYNEQFF. The CDR3 DNA follows: TGCAGTGCTAGAGATGGAGACAGAGCAGTATCCTACAATGAGCAGTTCTTC.

The sample holds a few counts of this clonotype. The rearrangement uses TRBV6-1 and TRBJ2-7, with D uncertain. The CDR3 is 13 residues long. Germline V lookup: CDR1 MNHNS, CDR2 SASEGT. Trimming took off 4 bases at V and 6 bases at J, with 13 bases between the two ends. The CDR3: CASSVVGSGEQYV. In nucleotides, the CDR3 is TGTGCCAGCAGTGTGGTAGGGTCCGGCGAGCAGTACGTC.

This clonotype was observed many times. This chain uses TRBV20-1 with TRBJ2-1; 9 positions match TRBD2. J lost 3 bases, V lost 2 bases, and 8 bases had no gene match. The CDR3 has 16 amino acids. In germline, CDR1 is DFQATT, CDR2 SNEGSKA (reference sequence). As DNA, the CDR3 is TGCAGTGCTAGACGCCCAGCGGGAGGCGACTACAATGAGCAGTTCTTC. Its protein is CSARRPAGGDYNEQFF.

This clonotype was seen more than once but under ten times. This sequence joins TRBV6-1 and TRBJ2-7, with TRBD2 matching 12 bases. Trimming cost V 5 bases and J 2 bases; bases outside gene matches: 4. The CDR3 totals 15 residues. The germline CDR1 and CDR2 sequences are MNHNS and SASEGT. The CDR3 region has the DNA TGTGCCAGCAGTAAGACTAGCGGGGGAACCTACGAGCAGTACTTC. Translated, it gives CASSKTSGGTYEQYF.

This clonotype has just a few counts. The V call is TRBV5-5, the J call TRBJ2-5; D possibly uses TRBD1 or TRBD2 (5 bases each). The germline V gene has CDR1 SGHKS and CDR2 YYEKEE (reference sequence). V lost 0 bases, J lost 3 bases, and 9 bases lay in between. This CDR3 is built from 14 residues. CDR3 region: CASSLERGEETQYF. Here the CDR3 DNA reads TGTGCCAGCAGCTTGGAACGAGGGGAAGAGACCCAGTACTTC.

This chain links TRBV7-2 with TRBJ2-1, with TRBD1 matching 10 bases. This CDR3 comprises 15 residues. V was clipped by 5 bases and J by 7 bases; unmatched bases: 8. Germline CDR1 is SGHTA and CDR2 is FQGNSA. In DNA form, the CDR3 reads TGTGCCAGCAGCCTCAGACAGGGGGCGCTTAATGAGCAGTTCTTC. It is translated as CASSLRQGALNEQFF. The full variable domain, with the rest looked up from reference TRBV7-2 and TRBJ2-1, is GAGVSQSPSNKVTEKGKDVELRCDPISGHTALYWYRQSLGQGLEFLIYFQGNSAPDKSGLPSDRFSAERTGGSVSTLTIQRTQQEDSAVYLCASSLRQGALNEQFFGPGTRLTVL.

This clonotype was found a few times. The chain carries TRBV6-1 and TRBJ2-3, with D perhaps TRBD2 (5 bases). The CDR3 is 15 amino acids. V lost 1 base and J lost 3, with 11 bases in between. Germline CDR1 and CDR2: MNHNS and SASEGT. In DNA form, the CDR3 reads TGTGCCAGCAGTGAAGGAGGGAGAGTAACAGATACGCAGTATTTT. Translating gives CASSEGGRVTDTQYF.

The rearrangement links TRBV6-1 to TRBJ1-2; D is undetermined. This CDR3 is 11 amino acids long. The germline gives CDR1 MNHNS, CDR2 SASEGT. Trimming took 2 bases from V and 8 from J, leaving 6 bases between them. Here the CDR3 DNA reads TGTGCCAGCAGTGAAAAAGGGGGCTACACCTTC. Its protein is CASSEKGGYTF.

This rearrangement joins TRBV3-1 to TRBJ2-3, with TRBD2 matching over 7 bases. Germline V gene lookup returns CDR1 LGHDT and CDR2 YNNKEL (reference sequence). The CDR3 extends over 12 amino acids. The V and J ends lost 6 bases and 9 bases, in that order; junction bases with no gene match: 6. CDR3 nucleotide sequence: TGTGCCAGCAGGCGGGGGATAGGGACGCAGTATTTT. Protein sequence: CASRRGIGTQYF.

At least ten counts were recorded for this clonotype. The chain carries TRBV5-6 and TRBJ2-7; TRBD1 aligns across 8 bases. V lost 1 base, J lost 7 bases, and 7 bases stayed unmatched. Germline V gene sequence: CDR1 SGHDT, CDR2 YYEEEE. CDR3 length equals 14 residues. CDR3 nucleotides: TGTGCCAGCAGCTTGTGGCAGGGGGCAAAAGAGCAGTACGTC. Amino acid sequence: CASSLWQGAKEQYV.

V is TRBV2 and J is TRBJ1-2; weak D call: TRBD1 (5 bases). Trimming removed 1 base at V and 9 bases at J, with 24 bases between. The CDR3 is 17 residues long. The germline CDR1 and CDR2 sequences are SNHLY and FYNNEI. The DNA for the CDR3 is TGTGCCAGCAGTGAAGATCGGTCAGGGCTCGGCCGGACGCGCTACACCTTC. This translates into CASSEDRSGLGRTRYTF. The variable domain in full, with the rest retrieved from reference TRBV2 and TRBJ1-2, is EPEVTQTPSHQVTQMGQEVILRCVPISNHLYFYWYRQILGQKVEFLVSFYNNEISEKSEIFDDQFSVERPDGSNFTLKIRSTKLEDSAMYFCASSEDRSGLGRTRYTFGSGTRLTVV.

There are a few counts of this clonotype. The rearrangement links TRBV2 to TRBJ2-2; D is undetermined. This CDR3 is built from 14 residues. V was clipped by 4 bases and J by 0 bases, with 6 bases between them. Germline V lookup: CDR1 SNHLY, CDR2 FYNNEI. CDR3 loop: CASSATSNTGELFF. CDR3 sequence (DNA): TGTGCCAGCAGTGCCACTTCGAACACCGGGGAGCTGTTTTTT.

This chain uses TRBV7-3 with TRBJ2-2, with 13 positions matching TRBD2. The CDR3 runs to 20 residues. In germline, CDR1 is SGHTA, CDR2 FQGTGA. With 5 bases clipped from V and 0 bases from J, the junction kept 12 bases outside the gene matches. Here the CDR3 reads CASSPGLAGALSPNTGELFF. CDR3 nucleotide sequence: TGTGCCAGCAGCCCAGGACTAGCGGGAGCTTTAAGTCCGAACACCGGGGAGCTGTTTTTT.

This clonotype has just a few counts. The chain has TRBV14 and TRBJ2-7; D is ambiguous. The germline V gene has CDR1 SGHDN and CDR2 FVKESK. The CDR3 is 12 residues long. Trimming pared 2 bases from V and 3 bases from J, leaving 5 bases between. The CDR3 loop is CASSQMGYEQYV. In nucleotides, the CDR3 is TGTGCCAGCAGCCAAATGGGCTACGAGCAGTACGTC.

Many counts were recorded for this clonotype. J is TRBJ1-2 and V is TRBV3-1, with 8 bases matching TRBD1. The V gene end was trimmed by 5 bases and the J gene end by 4 bases; junction bases not matched to a gene: 3. The CDR3 spans 13 residues. Germline assignment: CDR1 LGHDT and CDR2 YNNKEL (reference sequence). CDR3 sequence (DNA): TGTGCCAGCAGCGCGCAGGGGGCCTATGGCTACACCTTC. Encoded protein: CASSAQGAYGYTF. Full variable domain (missing parts from reference TRBV3-1 and TRBJ1-2): DTAVSQTPKYLVTQMGNDKSIKCEQNLGHDTMYWYKQDSKKFLKIMFSYNNKELIINETVPNRFSPKSPDKAHLNLHINSLELGDSAVYFCASSAQGAYGYTFGSGTRLTVV.

This clonotype was seen at least ten times. The V and J genes are TRBV18 and TRBJ2-5; no firm D call. This CDR3 has 12 residues. Germline V gene data show CDR1 as KGHSH and CDR2 as LQKENI. Trimming cost V 2 bases and J 4 bases, with 5 bases left between them. The CDR3 loop is CASSPSRETQYF. The CDR3 DNA follows: TGTGCCAGCTCACCATCGCGAGAGACCCAGTACTTC.

The chain carries TRBV20-1 and TRBJ1-2; 7 positions agree with TRBD1. V shed 1 base and J 8 bases; nucleotides not matched to a gene: 7. The CDR3 length is 13 residues. Germline CDR1 is DFQATT and CDR2 is SNEGSKA (reference sequence). The DNA for the CDR3 is TGCAGTGCTAGAGGGGGGACAGCTAACGGCTACACCTTC. This translates into CSARGGTANGYTF.

The chain couples TRBV6-1 to TRBJ2-3; D is uncertain. The length of the CDR3 is 15 residues. Trimming stripped 8 bases from V and 2 bases from J, with 17 bases between. Germline assignment: CDR1 MNHNS and CDR2 SASEGT. DNA of the CDR3: TGTGCCAGCGGGTCTGCCTCAAAACTCACAGATACGCAGTATTTT. Encoded protein: CASGSASKLTDTQYF.